The clone carrying this TCR beta chain occurred once. Its antigen remains unidentified. The DNA is left out, because the CDR3 cannot be placed on it with certainty; the CDR3 is given as TCRdb lists it. With termini counted, the CDR3 has 13 amino acids. Germline CDR1 MNHEY, CDR2 SVGAGI. The sample comes from a study of T cell responses to AZD1222 COVID-19 vaccine. Study results and limitations: Unmutated variant regions are reportedly the target of nearly half of TCRs that are spike-specific. Across the whole spike, CD4 TCRs peaked at regions 160-218 and 743-854.

Clones were read by immunoSEQ multiplex PCR, and TCRdb kept only the in-frame ones, dropping some. The sample records 100,000 to 150,000 clones, around 89% being singletons. The sequence came from an adult in good health. The starting material was peripheral blood, obtained on day 0 of MenACWY control vaccination. This rearrangement joins TRBV6-5 to TRBJ2-3; the D call of TRBD2 is as the table states it, not checked on the DNA. CDR3 in amino acids: CASSTSEADTQYF.